The source of this TCR beta chain is a study of naive and memory T cell subsets. As regards this clonotype: The antigen is unknown. One end of the junction does not line up with germline, which may come from a read error.

The beta constant-region primer was an equimolar mix of two oligonucleotides covering TRBC1 and TRBC2. Ligated cDNA was amplified by four rounds of PCR with nested alpha and beta constant-region primers and SP2. The cDNA 3' end received a ligated single-stranded oligonucleotide carrying the SP2 primer and a 12-nucleotide UMI. MiXCR, applied by TCRdb to the UMI-ligation and nested PCR reads, yields one record per CDR3 protein. The sample includes about 160,000 distinct CDR3 sequences, approximately 22% seen only once; the top ten take about 0.11%. Four subsets defined by CD45RA and CD27 were sorted after CD3, CD4, CD8 and live/dead staining. The CDR3 runs to 15 residues. CDR1 and CDR2 from the germline V gene are MNHEY and SMNVEV (reference sequence). Points from the study as a whole: Between naive and memory subsets, TCR abundance power law exponents differed. Especially in CD8 cells, naive repertoires contained a few larger clonotypes, possibly CD45RA-re-expressing memory cells. There was no ground truth to check naive and memory subset results.

The sample comprised naive CD4+ T cells from blood. The TCR comes from a human donor in good health. V and J are TRBV27 and TRBJ1-5; D is perhaps TRBD1 (6 bases). The CDR3 sequence: CASRMWGATNQPQRF. The CDR3, as DNA: TGTGCCAGCAGAATGTGGGGGGCGACGAATCAGCCCCAGCGTTTT.